This TCR beta chain comes out of a study of blood T cells in healthy people across ages. General observations from the study: Naive T cell percentage by flow cytometry tracked strongly with beta diversity. Expanded clonotype shifts may have been confounded, as the donors had an unknown CMV status.

For this clonotype: What it recognizes is unknown.

Trimming took off 6 bases at V and 8 bases at J, with 19 bases between the two ends. The germline CDR1 and CDR2 sequences are SEHNR and FQNEAQ (reference sequence). The CDR3 totals 14 residues. A J-beta primer mix and a sample-barcoded 5' primer were used in a second PCR of about 6 to 12 cycles. MiXCR, run by TCRdb on the 5' RACE reads, gives a single entry per CDR3 protein. The data contain 700,000 to 1,000,000 distinct CDR3 sequences, 44% of them seen just once; the ten biggest clones take up under 20%. The receptor's source is a man between 60 and 70 years old in good health. The sample was blood. The chain carries TRBV7-9 and TRBJ1-2; D is unclear. The CDR3, as DNA: TGTGCCAGCAGAAAAGATCCCCGCGAAGGGGGCTACACCTTC. Its translation is CASRKDPREGGYTF.